A selection of T cell receptor beta chains follows, all from one sample in a study of T cells in Graves' hyperthyroidism and ophthalmopathy. TCRdb re-called the multiplex PCR reads with MiXCR, one entry per CDR3 protein. The sample holds around 300,000 distinct CDR3 sequences; roughly an eighth are singletons and the top ten take 7% to 9.5%. The specimen was blood. Receptor source: a woman between 40 and 55 years old with Graves' hyperthyroidism. Each CDR3 is given with its conserved first and last residue. Each record gives: CDR3 DNA, CDR3 protein, J gene, clone size, D gene, V gene. A D gene is named only where the DNA matches it firmly. A row's size may be missing; if present it is once, few, many or a size class.

CDR3nt: TGCGCCAGCAGCTCCCAGGACCCGGAGGAGACCCAGTACTTC
CDR3aa: CASSSQDPEETQYF
j_gene: TRBJ2-5
abundance: once
d_gene: .
v_gene: TRBV5-1

CDR3nt: TGTGCCAGCTCACCATACACTAGCGCGGGAGATACGCAGTATTTT
CDR3aa: CASSPYTSAGDTQYF
j_gene: TRBJ2-3
abundance: many
d_gene: TRBD2
v_gene: TRBV18

CDR3nt: TGCAGCGTTGAAACGGGGGCCCAAGAGACCCAGTACTTC
CDR3aa: CSVETGAQETQYF
j_gene: TRBJ2-5
abundance: many
d_gene: .
v_gene: TRBV29-1

CDR3nt: TGTGCCAGCAGGTCCGCGGGCAGGCCACAAGAGACCCAGTACTTC
CDR3aa: CASRSAGRPQETQYF
j_gene: TRBJ2-5
abundance: many
d_gene: .
v_gene: TRBV12-3/TRBV12-4

CDR3nt: TGTGCCAGCAGCCAATTGACAGGTGAAGCTTTCTTT
CDR3aa: CASSQLTGEAFF
j_gene: TRBJ1-1
abundance: many
d_gene: .
v_gene: TRBV3-1

CDR3nt: TGTGCCAGCAGAGGGGTCACGAACACTGAAGCTTTCTTT
CDR3aa: CASRGVTNTEAFF
j_gene: TRBJ1-1
abundance: few
d_gene: .
v_gene: TRBV6-2/TRBV6-3

CDR3nt: TGCAGTGCTAGAGGGGACAGGGCGAACACTGAAGCTTTCTTT
CDR3aa: CSARGDRANTEAFF
j_gene: TRBJ1-1
abundance: many
d_gene: TRBD1
v_gene: TRBV20-1

CDR3nt: TGCGCCAGCAGCCCGGACACCTCCTACAATGAGCAGTTCTTC
CDR3aa: CASSPDTSYNEQFF
j_gene: TRBJ2-1
abundance: few
d_gene: .
v_gene: TRBV5-1

CDR3nt: TGCGCCAGCAGCCAGGCCTCGGAGGGAAACACCATATATTTT
CDR3aa: CASSQASEGNTIYF
j_gene: TRBJ1-3
abundance: .
d_gene: .
v_gene: TRBV4-1

CDR3nt: TGTGCCAGCTCGGGACAGGGCCCAGATACGCAGTATTTT
CDR3aa: CASSGQGPDTQYF
j_gene: TRBJ2-3
abundance: many
d_gene: TRBD1
v_gene: TRBV2

CDR3nt: TGTGCCAGCAGCTTCGCGCCGGAGCCGAATGGCTACACCTTC
CDR3aa: CASSFAPEPNGYTF
j_gene: TRBJ1-2
abundance: .
d_gene: .
v_gene: TRBV7-9

CDR3nt: TGCGCCAGCAGCCAAGGTGACAGGGTCCAAGAGACCCAGTACTTC
CDR3aa: CASSQGDRVQETQYF
j_gene: TRBJ2-5
abundance: few
d_gene: TRBD1
v_gene: TRBV4-1

CDR3nt: TGTGCCAGCACCGATCGATTTGAAGCTTTCTTT
CDR3aa: CASTDRFEAFF
j_gene: TRBJ1-1
abundance: many
d_gene: .
v_gene: TRBV2

CDR3nt: TGCGCCAGCAGCCAAGGGGGAAGGGAACTAGCGGGAGTTCACGAGCAGTACTTC
CDR3aa: CASSQGGRELAGVHEQYF
j_gene: TRBJ2-7
abundance: few
d_gene: TRBD2
v_gene: TRBV4-1

CDR3nt: TGTGCCAGCAGTTGGACGGGAAGTCAGTATTTT
CDR3aa: CASSWTGSQYF
j_gene: TRBJ2-3
abundance: many
d_gene: .
v_gene: TRBV6-2/TRBV6-3

CDR3nt: TGTGCCAGCAGTGACAGGGGTAGCAATCAGCCCCAGCATTTT
CDR3aa: CASSDRGSNQPQHF
j_gene: TRBJ1-5
abundance: many
d_gene: .
v_gene: TRBV2

CDR3nt: TGTGCCAGCAGTGACGAAAACAGGGAAGCTGAAGCTTTCTTT
CDR3aa: CASSDENREAEAFF
j_gene: TRBJ1-1
abundance: .
d_gene: .
v_gene: TRBV6-1

CDR3nt: TGTGCCAGCTCACCGAAAGACAGCACTGAAGCTTTCTTT
CDR3aa: CASSPKDSTEAFF
j_gene: TRBJ1-1
abundance: many
d_gene: .
v_gene: TRBV18

CDR3nt: TGCGCCAGCGCGCTAGCGGCCAACAATGAGCAGTTCTTC
CDR3aa: CASALAANNEQFF
j_gene: TRBJ2-1
abundance: many
d_gene: TRBD2
v_gene: TRBV5-1

CDR3nt: TGTGCCAGCAGTCCCCGGACAGGGGGGATGGCGAACACTGAAGCTTTCTTT
CDR3aa: CASSPRTGGMANTEAFF
j_gene: TRBJ1-1
abundance: .
d_gene: TRBD1
v_gene: TRBV27

CDR3nt: TGTGCCACCAGTGATTTTCAGGGGGCGTTGGGAGAGACCCAGTACTTC
CDR3aa: CATSDFQGALGETQYF
j_gene: TRBJ2-5
abundance: .
d_gene: TRBD1
v_gene: TRBV24-1

CDR3nt: TGTGCCAGCAGTCGACAGGGTGGGTCCTACAATGAGCAGTTCTTC
CDR3aa: CASSRQGGSYNEQFF
j_gene: TRBJ2-1
abundance: .
d_gene: TRBD1
v_gene: TRBV27

CDR3nt: TGTGCCAGCAGCCGGGGGACGGTCTCCTACGAGCAGTACTTC
CDR3aa: CASSRGTVSYEQYF
j_gene: TRBJ2-7
abundance: .
d_gene: .
v_gene: TRBV7-9